Below, one T cell receptor (beta chain) is given with its context. Its specificity is not known. The sample contains more than one DNA sequence encoding this CDR3. The sample comes from a study of T cell responses to AZD1222 COVID-19 vaccine. Notes on the study in general: Donors were largely white British and mainly female; clonal diversity was possibly underestimated.

The CDR3 totals 15 residues. CDR1 and CDR2 (germline): LNHDA, SQIVND (reference sequence). Deletions cut 6 bases from V and 0 bases from J, with 12 bases between. Clones were read by immunoSEQ multiplex PCR, and TCRdb kept only the in-frame ones, dropping some. The sample carries 160,000 or so clones, around nine tenths recorded once. The sequencing here drew on peripheral blood, taken on day 0 of AZD1222 vaccination. V and J are TRBV19 and TRBJ2-1, with D possibly TRBD1 on 6 matching bases. This sequence originates from an adult in good health. The CDR3 DNA reads TGTGCCAGTAGAACCGACAGGAGCTCCTACAATGAGCAGTTCTTC. The encoded protein is CASRTDRSSYNEQFF.